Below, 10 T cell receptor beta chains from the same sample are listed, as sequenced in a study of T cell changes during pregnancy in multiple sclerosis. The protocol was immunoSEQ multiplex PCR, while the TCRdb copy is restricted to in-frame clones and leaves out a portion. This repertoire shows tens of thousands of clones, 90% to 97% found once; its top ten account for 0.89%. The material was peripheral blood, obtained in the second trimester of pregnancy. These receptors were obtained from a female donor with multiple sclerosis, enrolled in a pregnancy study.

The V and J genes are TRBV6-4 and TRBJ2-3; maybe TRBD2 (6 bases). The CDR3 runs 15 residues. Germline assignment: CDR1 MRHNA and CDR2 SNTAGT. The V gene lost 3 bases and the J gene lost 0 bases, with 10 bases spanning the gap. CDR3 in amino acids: CASSEERVSTDTQYF. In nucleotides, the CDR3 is TGTGCCAGCAGTGAAGAGCGGGTGAGCACAGATACGCAGTATTTT.

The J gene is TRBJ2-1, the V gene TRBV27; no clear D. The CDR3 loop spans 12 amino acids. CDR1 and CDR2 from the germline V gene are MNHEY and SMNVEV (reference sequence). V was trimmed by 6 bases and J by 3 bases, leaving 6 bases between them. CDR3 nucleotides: TGTGCCAGCAGACATGACTACAATGAGCAGTTCTTC. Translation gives CASRHDYNEQFF.

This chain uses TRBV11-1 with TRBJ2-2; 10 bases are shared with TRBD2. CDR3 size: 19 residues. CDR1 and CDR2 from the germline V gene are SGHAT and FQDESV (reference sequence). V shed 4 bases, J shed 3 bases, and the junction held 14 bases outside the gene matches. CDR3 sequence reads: CASSSNGFRAGGYTGELFF. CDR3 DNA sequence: TGTGCCAGCAGCTCTAACGGCTTCAGAGCGGGAGGGTACACCGGGGAGCTGTTTTTT.

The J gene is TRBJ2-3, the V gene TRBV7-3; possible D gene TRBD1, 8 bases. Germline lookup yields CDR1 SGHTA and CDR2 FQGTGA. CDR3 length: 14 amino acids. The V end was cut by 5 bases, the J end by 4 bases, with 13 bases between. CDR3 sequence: CASSPTGGADTQYF. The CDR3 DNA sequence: TGTGCCAGCAGCCCTACAGGGGGGGCAGATACGCAGTATTTT.

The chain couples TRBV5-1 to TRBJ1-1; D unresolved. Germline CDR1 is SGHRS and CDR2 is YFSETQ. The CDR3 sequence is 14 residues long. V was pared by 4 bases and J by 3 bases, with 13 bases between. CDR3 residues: CASSPGMFHTEAFF. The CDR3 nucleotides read TGCGCCAGCAGCCCGGGGATGTTTCACACTGAAGCTTTCTTT. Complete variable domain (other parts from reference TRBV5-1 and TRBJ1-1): KAGVTQTPRYLIKTRGQQVTLSCSPISGHRSVSWYQQTPGQGLQFLFEYFSETQRNKGNFPGRFSGRQFSNSRSEMNVSTLELGDSALYLCASSPGMFHTEAFFGQGTRLTVV.

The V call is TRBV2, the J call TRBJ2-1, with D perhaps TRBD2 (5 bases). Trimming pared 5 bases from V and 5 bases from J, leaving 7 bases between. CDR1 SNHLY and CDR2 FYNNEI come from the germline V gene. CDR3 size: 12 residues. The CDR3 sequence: CASSFGDNEQFF. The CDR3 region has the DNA TGTGCCAGCAGTTTCGGGGACAATGAGCAGTTCTTC.

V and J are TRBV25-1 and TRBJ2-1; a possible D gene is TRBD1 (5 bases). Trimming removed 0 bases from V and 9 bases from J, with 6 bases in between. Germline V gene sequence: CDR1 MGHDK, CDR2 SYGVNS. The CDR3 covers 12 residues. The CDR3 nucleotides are TGTGCCAGCAGTGAATACCAGGGTGAGCAGTTCTTC. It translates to CASSEYQGEQFF.

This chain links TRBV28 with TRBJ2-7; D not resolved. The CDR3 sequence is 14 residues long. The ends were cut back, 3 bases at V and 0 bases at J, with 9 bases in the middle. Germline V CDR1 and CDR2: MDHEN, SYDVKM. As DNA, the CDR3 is TGTGCCAGCAGTTTTCTCCCAGACTCCTACGAGCAGTACTTC. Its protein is CASSFLPDSYEQYF.

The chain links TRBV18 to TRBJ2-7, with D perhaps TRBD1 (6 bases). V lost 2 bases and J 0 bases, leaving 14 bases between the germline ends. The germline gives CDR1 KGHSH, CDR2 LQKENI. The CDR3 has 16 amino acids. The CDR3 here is CASSPGETGSSYEQYF. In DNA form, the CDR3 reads TGTGCCAGCTCACCAGGGGAGACAGGATCCTCCTACGAGCAGTACTTC.

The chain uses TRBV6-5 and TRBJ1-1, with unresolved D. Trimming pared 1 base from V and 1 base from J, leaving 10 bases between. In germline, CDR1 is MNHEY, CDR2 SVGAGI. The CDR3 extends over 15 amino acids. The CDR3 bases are TGTGCCAGCAGTTACTTTGAGGGAGCGAACACTGAAGCTTTCTTT. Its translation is CASSYFEGANTEAFF.